Sequencing of this T cell receptor beta chain was carried out in a study of shared clonotypes between healthy human individuals. The study ran the assay at deep level. The method was immunoSEQ multiplex PCR; TCRdb's version includes in-frame clones alone and lacks a portion of them. The data show a few hundred thousand clones, with 50% to 75% seen just once and over 8.5% held by the top ten. Donors, healthy HIV-negative adults, lacked recent acute infections or vaccinations. Germline CDR1 is SGHTA and CDR2 is FQGNSA. The CDR3 covers 12 residues. The V end was cut by 4 bases, the J end by 10 bases, with 11 bases between.

Sequenced: memory CD4+ T cells sorted from blood. Subset in this sample: CD45RA-negative fraction. The TCR sequence derives from a man in his thirties or forties in good health. The chain has TRBV7-2 and TRBJ2-1; D uncertain. CDR3 nucleotides: TGTGCCAGCAGCTCGACTCTCCGGGAGCAGTTCTTC. Its translation is CASSSTLREQFF.